The 29 T cell receptor beta chains reported below all come from one sample, sequenced in a study of PD-L1 blockade in urothelial cancer. The protocol was immunoSEQ multiplex PCR, while the TCRdb copy is restricted to in-frame clones and leaves out a portion. This repertoire shows 80,000 to 130,000 clones, approximately 91% found once; its top ten account for 0.75% to 0.95%. The sample was PBMCs, taken around atezolizumab (anti-PD-L1) treatment. The receptors shown here come from an elderly woman with urothelial cancer.

The J gene is TRBJ2-2, the V gene TRBV9; tentative D call: TRBD2 (6 bases). From germline, CDR1 is SGDLS and CDR2 YYNGEE. With 3 bases removed from V and 7 bases from J, the gap between germline ends came to 7 bases. The CDR3 is made up of 12 amino acids. The CDR3 region has the DNA TGTGCCAGCAGCGAGGGAGGCGGGGAGCTGTTTTTT. It is translated as CASSEGGGELFF. Full variable domain (rest looked up from reference TRBV9 and TRBJ2-2): DSGVTQTPKHLITATGQRVTLRCSPRSGDLSVYWYQQSLDQGLQFLIQYYNGEERAKGNILERFSAQQFPDLHSELNLSSLELGDSALYFCASSEGGGELFFGEGSRLTVL.

This rearrangement joins TRBV5-1 to TRBJ1-1; 10 nucleotides align to TRBD1. The germline V gene has CDR1 SGHRS and CDR2 YFSETQ. The CDR3 loop spans 16 amino acids. V shed 4 bases, J shed 5 bases, and the junction held 11 bases outside the gene matches. Here the CDR3 reads CASSTIPGTGETEAFF. The DNA for the CDR3 is TGCGCCAGCAGCACCATCCCCGGGACAGGGGAAACTGAAGCTTTCTTT.

Only one count was recorded for this clone. This sequence joins TRBV30 and TRBJ2-7; 8 positions match TRBD1. The CDR3 is 13 residues long. CDR1 and CDR2 from the germline V gene are GTSNPN and SVGIG (reference sequence). The ends lost 4 bases at V and 5 bases at J; junction bases unmatched: 7. As DNA, the CDR3 is TGTGCCTGGACGGGACAGGTAAGGCACGAGCAGTACTTC. This codes for CAWTGQVRHEQYF.

The rearrangement joins TRBV5-4 to TRBJ2-2; no clear D. Germline CDR1 reads SGHNT; CDR2 reads YYREEE (reference sequence). The CDR3 totals 16 residues. The germline V and J ends were trimmed by 0 bases and 1 base, with 10 bases remaining between them. This chain's CDR3 is CASSLGSEVNTGELFF. DNA of the CDR3: TGTGCCAGCAGCTTGGGATCAGAAGTGAACACCGGGGAGCTGTTTTTT. Looking up the rest from reference TRBV5-4 and TRBJ2-2 gives the full variable domain: ETGVTQSPTHLIKTRGQQVTLRCSSQSGHNTVSWYQQALGQGPQFIFQYYREEENGRGNFPPRFSGLQFPNYSSELNVNALELDDSALYLCASSLGSEVNTGELFFGEGSRLTVL.

The chain couples TRBV7-2 to TRBJ1-1; a possible D gene is TRBD1 (5 bases). The ends were cut back, 5 bases at V and 1 base at J, with 14 bases in the middle. The germline CDR1 and CDR2 sequences are SGHTA and FQGNSA. The CDR3 extends over 15 amino acids. In DNA, the CDR3 is TGTGCCAGCAGCGGGGGAGGGGCCTCGAACACTGAAGCTTTCTTT. Amino acid sequence: CASSGGGASNTEAFF.

This chain links TRBV2 with TRBJ1-2; unclear D gene. CDR1 is SNHLY, CDR2 FYNNEI, per germline. V was cut by 5 bases and J by 8 bases, with 15 bases left in between. The CDR3 spans 13 residues. The CDR3 region is CASSPDRGRGYTF. The CDR3 nucleotides read TGTGCCAGCAGTCCGGACCGGGGAAGGGGCTACACCTTC.

The chain couples TRBV7-9 to TRBJ2-4; D might be TRBD2 (5 bases). Germline V gene lookup returns CDR1 SEHNR and CDR2 FQNEAQ (reference sequence). V lost 5 bases and J lost 9, with 23 bases in between. The CDR3 is made up of 16 amino acids. CDR3 loop: CASSTKPGQIEGIQYF. The CDR3 bases are TGTGCCAGCAGCACCAAACCTGGCCAAATCGAGGGCATTCAGTACTTC.

The V and J genes are TRBV6-1 and TRBJ1-5, with D unresolved. The V and J ends lost 5 bases and 9 bases respectively, with 11 bases between them. Germline assignment: CDR1 MNHNS and CDR2 SASEGT. The CDR3 loop spans 12 amino acids. CDR3 DNA: TGTGCCAGCAGTATACAAAACAGGCCCCAGCATTTT. It yields the protein CASSIQNRPQHF.

This chain links TRBV5-1 with TRBJ2-3; D is uncertain. The germline V gene encodes CDR1 SGHRS and CDR2 YFSETQ. The CDR3 sequence is 14 residues long. The V and J ends lost 2 bases and 5 bases respectively, with 12 bases between them. The CDR3 DNA reads TGCGCCAGCAGCTTAAATAGCCGAGTAGATACGCAGTATTTT. This encodes CASSLNSRVDTQYF.

V usage is TRBV7-3 and J usage is TRBJ2-1, with 14 positions matching TRBD2. The CDR3 is 16 residues long. The V segment lost 5 bases and the J segment 7 bases; nucleotides outside the gene matches: 7. Germline loops: CDR1 SGHTA, CDR2 FQGTGA. DNA for the CDR3: TGTGCCAGCAGCCCACACGGGACTAGCGGGAGAAATGAGCAGTTCTTC. This encodes CASSPHGTSGRNEQFF.

The chain uses TRBV5-1 and TRBJ2-7; D is unclear. Deletions cut 0 bases from V and 5 bases from J, with 9 bases between. Germline V CDR1 and CDR2: SGHRS, YFSETQ. The CDR3 runs 13 residues. Here the CDR3 reads CASSLAGYDEQYF. As DNA, the CDR3 is TGCGCCAGCAGCTTGGCCGGGTATGACGAGCAGTACTTC.

This clone was recorded once. The rearrangement joins TRBV29-1 to TRBJ1-3; 7 bases match TRBD1. The CDR3 runs 14 residues. V shed 6 bases, J shed 2 bases, and the junction held 7 bases outside the gene matches. The germline CDR1 and CDR2 sequences are SQVTM and ANQGSEA. The CDR3 DNA reads as TGCAGCGTAGGAACAGGGGACCCTGGAAACACCATATATTTT. The encoded protein is CSVGTGDPGNTIYF.

This clone was detected only once. V and J are TRBV6-1 and TRBJ2-2; TRBD2 is a possible D gene (5 bases). V shed 7 bases and J shed 5 bases, with 14 bases lying between them. Germline CDR1 and CDR2: MNHNS and SASEGT. The CDR3 extends over 14 amino acids. The DNA for the CDR3 is TGTGCCAGCACTCGGGATCTGAGGACCGGGGAGCTGTTTTTT. Translating gives CASTRDLRTGELFF.

The genes are TRBV6-1 and TRBJ2-7; TRBD1 might be the D (5 bases). CDR1 MNHNS and CDR2 SASEGT come from the germline V gene. The V and J ends lost 3 bases and 3 bases respectively, with 12 bases between them. The CDR3 is 14 amino acids. The CDR3 nucleotides are TGTGCCAGCAGTGACATTAGGGGCAGCTACGAGCAGTACTTC. Protein product: CASSDIRGSYEQYF.

The chain recombines TRBV18 with TRBJ2-2, with TRBD1 identical over 7 bases. Unmatched junction bases numbered 9, after V lost 0 bases and J lost 14 bases. Germline CDR1 KGHSH, CDR2 LQKENI. The CDR3 consists of 14 residues. This chain's CDR3 is CASSPPYEKGALFF. As DNA, the CDR3 is TGTGCCAGCTCACCACCATATGAAAAGGGGGCCCTGTTTTTT.

The chain is built from TRBV5-4 and TRBJ1-1; 7 positions agree with TRBD1. V dropped 9 bases and J dropped 1; count of bases not matched to a gene: 6. This CDR3 contains 13 residues. The V gene's germline CDR1 is SGHNT and CDR2 YYREEE (reference sequence). In DNA, the CDR3 is TGTGCCAACCATCGGGACAGGAACACTGAAGCTTTCTTT. This gives the protein CANHRDRNTEAFF. Looking up the rest from reference TRBV5-4 and TRBJ1-1 gives the full variable domain: ETGVTQSPTHLIKTRGQQVTLRCSSQSGHNTVSWYQQALGQGPQFIFQYYREEENGRGNFPPRFSGLQFPNYSSELNVNALELDDSALYLCANHRDRNTEAFFGQGTRLTVV.

The chain joins TRBV11-2 to TRBJ2-1, with 8 bases aligning to TRBD2. There are 17 residues in the CDR3. Germline V gene lookup returns CDR1 SGHAT and CDR2 FQNNGV. The junction had 15 bases not matched to a gene; V was cut back by 6 bases and J by 5 bases. The CDR3 nucleotides read TGTGCCAGCAGTTCCCAATTTCGGGAGGGCCGGAACAATGAGCAGTTCTTC. It is translated as CASSSQFREGRNNEQFF.

This sequence joins TRBV10-3 and TRBJ1-1; D uncertain. Trimming took 6 bases from V and 1 from J, leaving 15 bases between them. In germline, CDR1 is ENHRY, CDR2 SYGVKD. CDR3 size: 15 residues. CDR3 DNA: TGTGCCATCAGCCCAGGAAGCGGAGGGAACACTGAAGCTTTCTTT. This sequence encodes CAISPGSGGNTEAFF.

This clone has just one count. The chain combines TRBV19 with TRBJ2-7; D uncertain. Germline V gives CDR1 LNHDA, CDR2 SQIVND (reference sequence). With 1 base removed from V and 9 bases from J, the gap between germline ends came to 10 bases. The CDR3 spans 12 residues. CDR3 sequence (DNA): TGTGCCAGTAGTATAGGAAACGGTGCGCAGTACTTC. Residues: CASSIGNGAQYF. Variable domain in full (rest from reference TRBV19 and TRBJ2-7): DGGITQSPKYLFRKEGQNVTLSCEQNLNHDAMYWYRQDPGQGLRLIYYSQIVNDFQKGDIAEGYSVSREKKESFPLTVTSAQKNPTAFYLCASSIGNGAQYFGPGTRLTVT.

The chain uses TRBV28 and TRBJ1-2, with D perhaps matching TRBD1 (5 bases). Germline assignment: CDR1 MDHEN and CDR2 SYDVKM. V gave up 3 bases and J gave up 6 bases, with 14 bases separating them. The CDR3 sequence is 14 residues long. CDR3 nucleotide sequence: TGTGCCAGCAGTTTGGTAGGGGCTTTGAATGGCTACACCTTC. Protein product: CASSLVGALNGYTF.

The chain combines TRBV7-9 with TRBJ2-7, with a tentative D call TRBD2 (5 bases). The length of the CDR3 is 15 residues. Germline-derived CDR1 and CDR2 are SEHNR and FQNEAQ (reference sequence). The ends were cut back, 5 bases at V and 2 bases at J, with 16 bases in the middle. CDR3 in amino acids: CASSPPRPGTYEQYF. CDR3 DNA: TGTGCCAGCAGCCCTCCCCGGCCGGGGACCTACGAGCAGTACTTC.

This rearrangement joins TRBV18 to TRBJ2-7; 7 bases agree with TRBD1. CDR1 and CDR2 from the germline V gene are KGHSH and LQKENI. The CDR3 is 15 residues long. Losses at the gene ends were 3 bases for V and 2 bases for J; bases not matched to a gene: 7. CDR3: CASSPPRDRTYEQYF. The CDR3 nucleotides read TGTGCCAGCTCACCCCCCCGGGACAGAACCTACGAGCAGTACTTC.

This clone is a singleton in its sample. The chain recombines TRBV6-6 with TRBJ2-7; D is possibly TRBD1 (6 bases). The CDR3 contains 15 residues. Germline CDR1 is MNHNY and CDR2 is SVGAGI (reference sequence). V gave up 2 bases and J gave up 5 bases, with 16 bases separating them. Written as DNA, the CDR3 is TGTGCCAGCAGTTACGGGGTTGGACAGCTCGACGAGCAGTACTTC. Translating gives CASSYGVGQLDEQYF.

The CDR3 DNA reads as TGTGCCAGCAGATTGGATAGCGGGAGTCCCGGGGAGCTGTTTTTT. It yields the protein CASRLDSGSPGELFF. The chain has TRBV4-2 and TRBJ2-2, with 9 bases matching TRBD2. The CDR3 has 15 residues. Germline-derived CDR1 and CDR2 are LGHNA and YNFKEQ. Losses at the gene ends were 6 bases for V and 6 bases for J; bases not matched to a gene: 8.

The chain combines TRBV5-1 with TRBJ2-2; 9 bases fit TRBD1. The CDR3 runs 15 residues. CDR1 SGHRS and CDR2 YFSETQ come from the germline V gene. The J segment lost 7 bases and the V segment lost 2 bases, leaving 6 bases of the junction unmatched. CDR3 loop: CASSFPQGAYGELFF. CDR3 in DNA: TGCGCCAGCAGCTTCCCACAGGGGGCCTACGGGGAGCTGTTTTTT.

This clone is a singleton in its sample. The V call is TRBV6-6, the J call TRBJ2-5; D perhaps matches TRBD2 (5 bases). CDR1 is MNHNY and CDR2 is SVGAGI in the germline V gene (reference sequence). V dropped 6 bases and J dropped 4 bases, with 6 bases sitting between them. The CDR3 loop spans 11 amino acids. CDR3 loop: CASSRGETQYF. Here the CDR3 DNA reads TGTGCCAGCAGCCGGGGAGAGACCCAGTACTTC.

The genes are TRBV6-5 and TRBJ2-7; 7 bases align to TRBD1. Germline values: CDR1 MNHEY, CDR2 SVGAGI. V shed 4 bases, J shed 5 bases, and the junction held 11 bases outside the gene matches. This CDR3 is built from 15 residues. DNA for the CDR3: TGTGCCAGCAGTTCGTGGACAGGTAGTCTCGACGAGCAGTACTTC. It yields the protein CASSSWTGSLDEQYF.

This clone is a singleton in its sample. The V call is TRBV7-9, the J call TRBJ2-7, with D possibly being TRBD1 (8 bases). V gave up 5 bases and J gave up 0 bases, with 17 bases separating them. Germline assignment: CDR1 SEHNR and CDR2 FQNEAQ (reference sequence). CDR3 size: 16 residues. The CDR3 region has the DNA TGTGCCAGCAGCCCGAGGGGGGGACAGGACTCCTACGAGCAGTACTTC. Translated, it gives CASSPRGGQDSYEQYF. Full variable domain (outside the CDR3, taken from reference TRBV7-9 and TRBJ2-7): DTGVSQNPRHKITKRGQNVTFRCDPISEHNRLYWYRQTLGQGPEFLTYFQNEAQLEKSRLLSDRFSAERPKGSFSTLEIQRTEQGDSAMYLCASSPRGGQDSYEQYFGPGTRLTVT.

The V gene is TRBV18, the J gene TRBJ2-7, with D tentatively TRBD2 (5 bases). This CDR3 has 13 residues. Between the trimmed V and J ends, which lost 3 bases and 3 bases, there was a span of 9 bases. CDR1 is KGHSH and CDR2 is LQKENI in the germline V gene. The CDR3 nucleotides are TGTGCCAGCTCACCGGAGGAATTCTACGAGCAGTACTTC. Translating it yields CASSPEEFYEQYF.